The 3 T cell receptor beta chains below all came from one sample that was sequenced in a study of cytomegalovirus exposure and HLA in healthy donors. It was with 60 Vbeta and 13 Jbeta primers that the PCR ran. Sequencing was performed with immunoSEQ multiplex PCR; in TCRdb, only in-frame clones are kept and a portion is missing. The sample has 65,000 to 90,000 clones; more than 70% are singletons. The sequencing input was PBMCs. These receptors originate from a man aged 55 to 70 in good health and CMV-seronegative.

The chain couples TRBV5-4 to TRBJ2-5, with 10 bases aligning to TRBD2. The CDR3 covers 15 residues. CDR1 SGHNT and CDR2 YYREEE come from the germline V gene (reference sequence). V lost 4 bases and J lost 3; bases outside the gene matches: 6. The CDR3 reads CASSPPTSGEETQYF. CDR3 DNA sequence: TGTGCCAGCAGCCCTCCTACTAGCGGGGAAGAGACCCAGTACTTC.

V is TRBV6-6 and J is TRBJ2-7; TRBD1 might be the D (5 bases). Germline CDR1 is MNHNY and CDR2 is SVGAGI (reference sequence). Trimming removed 2 bases at V and 3 bases at J, with 8 bases between. The length of the CDR3 is 13 residues. As DNA, the CDR3 is TGTGCCAGCAGTTACCCCCAGGGCTACGAGCAGTACTTC. It yields the protein CASSYPQGYEQYF.

The chain links TRBV7-9 to TRBJ1-3; possibly TRBD1 for D (5 bases). Trimming took off 6 bases at V and 8 bases at J, with 14 bases between the two ends. Per the germline V gene, CDR1 is SEHNR and CDR2 is FQNEAQ (reference sequence). The CDR3 consists of 13 residues. CDR3 DNA sequence: TGTGCCAGCAGGCGACCGGGACTCGACACCATATATTTT. It yields the protein CASRRPGLDTIYF.